This T cell receptor (beta chain) was recovered during a study of shared clonotypes between healthy human individuals (dated by TCRdb to 2020 to 2022). For the wider study: The cohort comprised a couple of women and three men aged 18 to 49 years. For each donor, CD4 naive and CD4 memory were each run on three plates, CD8 naive on two plates, and CD8 memory on one plate. The study deeply sequenced blood TCR repertoires of about five healthy adults to estimate repertoire size and the extent of clonotype sharing between individuals. Libraries were prepared and TCR repertoires were sequenced by different laboratories using diverse techniques, in order to increase sequencing depth and limit assay-specific biases. Each donor's leukapheresis produced roughly between roughly 0.85 and 10 billion PBMCs. Study-wide findings and limitations: Pairwise subsampling led to the expectation that sequencing depth would affect the degree of clonotype sharing among donors. When several donors were compared, the shared fraction of clonotypes was roughly 5% for naive CD4, around 3.6% for naive CD8, more than 2% for memory CD4, and approximately 0.4% for memory CD8. Because the study included a small number of donors, the genetic and exposure-history diversity represented was limited. Clonotypes shared by all four sorted-subset donors showed higher generation probabilities than non-shared clonotypes. Naive subsets generally had larger estimated clonotype richness than memory subsets. Even with the large sequencing depth, rarefaction of the sorted-subset datasets indicated that sequencing was incomplete. Sampling was restricted to blood, and TCR repertoires in tissue are likely to differ from TCR repertoires in blood.

A word on this clone: This clone's antigen is unknown. No base quality values were provided; no much bigger clone lies one nucleotide off.

Using the deep immunoSEQ assay, TCR CDR3 regions were amplified from genomic DNA by multiplex PCR. Extracted genomic DNA from each cell subset was distributed evenly across all wells of several immunoSEQ 96-well plates, and each plate was treated as a replicate. For sorted subsets, around 200 ng genomic DNA, equal to approximately 30,000 T cell genomes, was loaded into each replicate PCR. Purified libraries were measured with a Qubit 3.0 fluorometer, size-checked on a Bioanalyzer 2100, and measured again with the KAPA Library Quantification kit. Each immunoSEQ 96-well plate was sequenced on its own single-read 150-cycle Illumina NextSeq 550 flow cell. The authors' pipeline ran thus. The immunoSEQ output contained only junctional sequences without quality scores, so filtering could not match that applied to full-length reads. To assign V/J genes and CDR3, sequences were annotated against IMGT germline references using PyIR, a Python wrapper for IgBLAST v1.9. Reads with weak V/J assignments (E-value above 1e-6), missing CDR3, stop codons, out-of-frame junctions, or ambiguous translated residues were removed. V3J clonotypes were defined as sequences sharing an identical inferred V gene, J gene, and CDR3 amino acid sequence. Percentage overlap between repertoires was computed as shared unique clonotypes divided by the size of the smaller repertoire. Three approaches were used to assess repertoire richness: RTK rarefaction, the Chao1 estimator, and Recon v2.1 estimates of unobserved clonotypes. Generation probabilities were computed with OLGA for all TCRbeta clonotypes obtained by the gDNA method from several donors. TCRdb took this table from immuneACCESS and kept in-frame rearrangements with V and J called. Such tables lack part of the clones; where checked against another copy, unresolved V genes explain under half of the gap, and the rest is unexplained. The DNA was the basis for D and trimming; V, J and clone size are from that table. Across this sample there are roughly 2.5 million clones, with over 85% seen only once. Under 0.15% of the sample is held by the ten biggest clonotypes.

From a lookup of the germline V gene, CDR1 and CDR2 are SGHRS and YFSETQ. Counted from cysteine to phenylalanine, this CDR3 has 21 amino acids. The CDR3 DNA has 63 bases and is translated from base 1. Relative to germline, V is 4 bases shorter and J is 3 bases shorter, with 35 bases between their ends. The donors were healthy, HIV-negative adults with no recently reported acute infections or vaccinations. Only Caucasian adults living in Nashville, Tennessee, USA were represented among the donors. CD4+ T cells were enriched by magnetic negative selection, after which naive cells were positively selected on CD45RA and the negative fraction was taken as the memory subset. After blood collection by leukapheresis, PBMCs were isolated using Ficoll-Histopaque density gradient centrifugation and then cryopreserved in the vapor phase of liquid nitrogen. Analytical flow cytometry was used to check the purity and quantity of every magnetically sorted T cell population. Genomic DNA was isolated from each sorted fraction and quantified by UV absorbance on a Nanodrop 2000c.

Here the chain combines TRBV5-1 and TRBJ2-7, with a tentative D gene TRBD2 over 6 matching bases. The sample taken for sequencing was naive CD4+ T cells sorted from blood. This sample's cell subset or site label indicates: CD45RA+ positively selected. This sequence was found in a man aged 18 to 35 in good health. CDR3 protein: CASSLPGLSQPDSSNYYEQYF. The sequenced DNA: TGCGCCAGCAGCCTTCCGGGACTCTCTCAACCGGACTCCTCGAACTACTACGAGCAGTACTTC.